Included here is one T cell receptor beta chain sequence, with context. There is no known antigen for this receptor. Base qualities are missing; no much larger clone stands one base away. The data were obtained in a study of CDR3 diversity in severe acne (dated by TCRdb to the late 2010s). The CDR3 starts with the cysteine, ends with the phenylalanine, and has 13 residues. CDR3 DNA is the only sequence kept; it has 39 bases, read in frame from the first base. From a lookup of the germline V gene, CDR1 and CDR2 are ENHRY and SYGVKD. Clipping removes 3 bases from V and 8 bases from J, with 6 as the unmatched junction base count. Library construction relied on PCR. Sequencing instrument: Illumina HiSeq 2000. In TCRdb, the public reads were trimmed at Q25 with fastp and aligned with MiXCR, with productive beta chains retained. Each CDR3 protein gets just one entry, which takes the most common genes and DNA from the rows behind it. This sample gives 84,000 or so distinct CDR3 sequences in total; roughly half of them show up just once. Roughly a tenth of the sample lies in the top ten.

The sequenced material came from blood. The chain links TRBV10-3 with TRBJ1-2, with 7 bases matching TRBD1. The clonotype originates from a male donor in good health, serving as a control. The CDR3 loop reads CAISEQGNRGYTF. The DNA sequence reads TGTGCCATCAGTGAACAGGGGAATCGAGGCTACACCTTC.